Described below is a single T cell receptor (beta chain) sequence and its context. Its antigen target is currently unknown. No base quality values were provided; no much bigger clone lies one nucleotide off. These data are taken from a study of control samples from healthy donors and cancer patients (dated by TCRdb to 2020 to 2022). Preparation of the library involved the immunoSEQ multiplex PCR assay. TCRdb retrieved this table from immuneACCESS and kept in-frame rearrangements only. Not all clones are present; in checked studies, unresolved V genes account for under half, and no reason is known for the remainder. Within this sample are some 34,000 clones, with 93% of them counted one time only. The ten largest account for around 1.8% of the sample. From cysteine to phenylalanine, the CDR3 is 16 amino acids long. The only DNA kept is the CDR3, 48 bases in frame from the first base. In the germline V gene, CDR1 corresponds to SGHRS and CDR2 to YFSETQ. Trimming costs V 5 bases and J 5 bases, and their ends lie 22 bases apart.

The V and J segments used are TRBV5-1 and TRBJ2-5; TRBD2 is a weak D gene call, 7 bases matching. This TCR came from a man between 40 and 49 years old with colorectal cancer. The sequenced sample consisted of PBMCs. The DNA reads TGCGCCAGCAGGTGGCAGGACCTCGGGGGGCAGGAGACCCAGTACTTC. Translated, it reads CASRWQDLGGQETQYF.